Shown below are 5 T cell receptor beta chains from a single sample sequenced in a study of metastatic and nonmetastatic thyroid tumors. From the PCR reads, TCRdb re-called clones with MiXCR. The repertoire consists of about 17,000 clones, with less than 30% occurring once and the leading ten covering about 23%. Patients underwent thyroid surgery, and none had received any treatment before it. The material sequenced was tumor tissue. Source of these receptors: a male donor with papillary thyroid cancer or a benign thyroid nodule (not recorded which). Some clones in this sample may be carry-over from other donors' samples.

This clone came up many times. The rearrangement uses TRBV18 and TRBJ2-7; D remains unclear. V was shortened by 4 bases and J by 3 bases, with 10 bases between the two germline ends. The CDR3 is made up of 13 amino acids. Germline V CDR1 and CDR2: KGHSH, LQKENI. The CDR3 bases are TGTGCCAGCTCACAAGGTAATCTCTACGAGCAGTACTTC. Protein sequence: CASSQGNLYEQYF.

This clone was counted only a few times. This is likely a read error, given that the CDR3 carries no conserved phenylalanine or tryptophan at its end. The rearrangement uses TRBV27 and TRBJ2-1, with D possibly matching TRBD2 (6 bases). Germline V gives CDR1 MNHEY, CDR2 SMNVEV (reference sequence). CDR3 size: 13 residues. The CDR3 region is CASSLGGLGEQFC. DNA of the CDR3: TGTGCGAGCAGTCTTGGGGGGTTGGGTGAGCAGTTCTGC.

The chain recombines TRBV6-5 with TRBJ1-3; D uncertain. The V end lost 2 bases, the J end lost 4 bases, and 9 bases lay between the germline ends. Germline V gene sequence: CDR1 MNHEY, CDR2 SVGAGI. The CDR3 length is 14 residues. The DNA of the CDR3 is TGTGCCAGCAGTTACAGGTCGCCAGGAAACACCATATATTTT. This gives the protein CASSYRSPGNTIYF.

There are a few counts of this clone. Since the CDR3 does not end with the conserved phenylalanine or tryptophan, this likely comes from a read error. The chain combines TRBV6-1 with TRBJ2-7; D is possibly TRBD1 or TRBD2 (6 bases each). The CDR3 consists of 14 residues. V lost 7 bases and J lost 6, with 19 bases in between. Germline V lookup: CDR1 MNHNS, CDR2 SASEGT. CDR3 sequence reads: CASKAISRGPEQYL. CDR3 bases: TGTGCCAGCAAGGCCATTTCTCGGGGGCCCGAGCAGTACTTA.

The DNA of the CDR3 is TGTGCCAGCAGCTTAGTAGCGGGAGAGAACAATGAGCAGTTCTTC. This translates into CASSLVAGENNEQFF. V is TRBV11-2 and J is TRBJ2-1; 9 bases align to TRBD2. From germline, CDR1 is SGHAT and CDR2 FQNNGV. The CDR3 spans 15 residues. Germline trimming cut 1 base from V and 5 bases from J; bases unmatched to any gene: 3.